The 30 T cell receptor beta chains in this list originate from one sample, sequenced in a study of OX40 agonist ivuxolimab in advanced cancers. Clones were read by immunoSEQ multiplex PCR, and TCRdb kept only the in-frame ones, dropping some. The table has about 45,000 clones, roughly 84% seen once. The sequencing used CD4+ or CD8+ T cells sorted from blood, collected in a trial of the OX40 agonist ivuxolimab. These receptors originate from an adult with an advanced solid tumor such as melanoma, head and neck, liver or kidney cancer.

Here the CDR3 DNA reads TGTGCCGGGGGCCGGCGGGGGGCCAGGACCGGGGAGCTGTTTTTT. Translation: CAGGRRGARTGELFF. This rearrangement joins TRBV19 to TRBJ2-2; 8 bases line up with TRBD2. The germline V gene encodes CDR1 LNHDA and CDR2 SQIVND (reference sequence). Trimming cost V 11 bases and J 5 bases; bases outside gene matches: 13. CDR3 length: 15 residues.

Relative to its sample, this clone is medium-sized (0.01 to 0.1%). This sample includes further DNA sequences coding for the same CDR3. This CDR3 is CASSAGQGPNYGYTF. CDR3 bases: TGTGCCAGCAGTGCCGGACAGGGCCCCAACTATGGCTACACCTTC. The chain links TRBV6-1 to TRBJ1-2, with 8 nucleotides matching TRBD1. The CDR3 is made up of 15 amino acids. Germline V gene data show CDR1 as MNHNS and CDR2 as SASEGT. With V trimmed by 4 bases and J by 2 bases, 6 bases remained unmatched.

V gene TRBV25-1 combines with J gene TRBJ1-1; D not resolved. The CDR3 is 14 residues long. V lost 2 bases to trimming and J lost 4 bases, with 11 bases between them. Germline assignment: CDR1 MGHDK and CDR2 SYGVNS. The CDR3 here is CASSETPASTEAFF. The DNA for the CDR3 is TGTGCCAGCAGTGAAACCCCGGCTAGCACTGAAGCTTTCTTT.

This clone appeared once. The chain is built from TRBV2 and TRBJ2-5, with 7 nucleotides matching TRBD2. Germline lookup yields CDR1 SNHLY and CDR2 FYNNEI. V lost 10 bases, J lost 5 bases, and 7 bases stayed unmatched. The CDR3 loop spans 12 amino acids. The CDR3 DNA reads as TGTGCCACCGTCTTGGGGGGGGAGACCCAGTACTTC. It translates to CATVLGGETQYF.

The table lists this clone with a count of one. This chain links TRBV15 with TRBJ2-1, with D perhaps TRBD1 (5 bases). Germline-derived CDR1 and CDR2 are LNHNV and YYDKDF (reference sequence). The CDR3 runs 17 residues. Trimming took 0 bases from V and 0 from J, leaving 12 bases between them. CDR3 bases: TGTGCCACCAGCAGAGAGTCAGGCGACAGCTCCTACAATGAGCAGTTCTTC. It yields the protein CATSRESGDSSYNEQFF.

Only a few counts were recorded for this clone. The J gene is TRBJ2-7, the V gene TRBV5-4, with D possibly called TRBD1 or TRBD2 (5 bases each). Germline CDR1 is SGHNT and CDR2 is YYREEE (reference sequence). Trimming left V 3 bases short and J 7 bases short, with 11 bases between. The CDR3 totals 12 residues. The chain's CDR3 is CASSSWGYEQYF. The CDR3 nucleotides read TGTGCCAGCAGCTCATGGGGGTATGAGCAGTACTTC. The full variable domain, rest sourced from reference TRBV5-4 and TRBJ2-7, is ETGVTQSPTHLIKTRGQQVTLRCSSQSGHNTVSWYQQALGQGPQFIFQYYREEENGRGNFPPRFSGLQFPNYSSELNVNALELDDSALYLCASSSWGYEQYFGPGTRLTVT.

V usage is TRBV9 and J usage is TRBJ2-5; the match to TRBD2 covers 15 bases. Germline values: CDR1 SGDLS, CDR2 YYNGEE. The CDR3 totals 17 residues. J gave up 5 bases and V 4 bases, and 9 bases lay outside the gene matches. The CDR3 bases are TGTGCCAGCAGCCCGACCGGACTAGCGGGGGGGTTGGAGACCCAGTACTTC. This codes for CASSPTGLAGGLETQYF. The full variable domain, its missing parts supplied by reference TRBV9 and TRBJ2-5, is DSGVTQTPKHLITATGQRVTLRCSPRSGDLSVYWYQQSLDQGLQFLIQYYNGEERAKGNILERFSAQQFPDLHSELNLSSLELGDSALYFCASSPTGLAGGLETQYFGPGTRLLVL.

The rearrangement joins TRBV7-6 to TRBJ2-5; 12 nucleotides agree with TRBD2. CDR3 size: 15 residues. CDR1 is SGHVS, CDR2 FNYEAQ, per germline. The junction had 7 bases not matched to a gene; V was cut back by 4 bases and J by 7 bases. CDR3 nucleotides: TGTGCCAGCAGCTCCGGGACTAGCGGGTTGGTGACCCAGTACTTC. This sequence encodes CASSSGTSGLVTQYF.

The chain links TRBV11-2 to TRBJ2-1; unclear D gene. V shed 1 base and J shed 3 bases, with 13 bases lying between them. Germline CDR1 and CDR2: SGHAT and FQNNGV. There are 16 residues in the CDR3. The CDR3 nucleotides are TGTGCCAGCAGCTTAGGCCACAGTGCGAACTACAATGAGCAGTTCTTC. It codes for CASSLGHSANYNEQFF.

This chain links TRBV4-1 with TRBJ2-2; D is unresolved. V was shortened by 1 base and J by 2 bases, with 5 bases between the two germline ends. CDR3 length: 14 amino acids. Germline V gene lookup returns CDR1 MGHRA and CDR2 YSYEKL. The CDR3 DNA reads TGCGCCAGCAGCCAAGGGTACAACACCGGGGAGCTGTTTTTT. The encoded protein is CASSQGYNTGELFF.

The gene calls are TRBV7-9 and TRBJ2-7, with 9 bases aligning to TRBD1. J was trimmed by 4 bases and V by 5 bases; bases with no gene match: 9. The CDR3 has 15 residues. Germline lookup yields CDR1 SEHNR and CDR2 FQNEAQ (reference sequence). CDR3 in DNA: TGTGCCAGCAGCAAAACAGGGGGCGAAGGATACGAGCAGTACTTC. As protein: CASSKTGGEGYEQYF.

The rearrangement uses TRBV29-1 and TRBJ2-7, with D maybe TRBD1 (7 bases). The CDR3 extends over 14 amino acids. CDR1 is SQVTM and CDR2 is ANQGSEA in the germline V gene. The V end lost 7 bases, the J end lost 2 bases, and 18 bases lay between the germline ends. The CDR3: CSGAEGTAAYEQYF. For the CDR3, the DNA is TGCAGCGGGGCGGAGGGGACAGCAGCCTACGAGCAGTACTTC.

In this sample, this clone turned up a few times. This chain links TRBV7-2 with TRBJ1-2; 8 bases map to TRBD1. The CDR3 totals 15 residues. Germline V gene data show CDR1 as SGHTA and CDR2 as FQGNSA. The V segment lost 1 base and the J segment 1 base; nucleotides outside the gene matches: 2. Here the CDR3 DNA reads TGTGCCAGCAGCTTAGGGACAGGGATTAACTATGGCTACACCTTC. Protein: CASSLGTGINYGYTF.

The CDR3 nucleotides are TGCGCCAGCAGCCAAGATCGAGTCTCGAACACCGGGGAGCTGTTTTTT. Translating gives CASSQDRVSNTGELFF. The chain links TRBV4-3 to TRBJ2-2; no reliable D call. There are 16 residues in the CDR3. With 0 bases removed from V and 0 bases from J, the gap between germline ends came to 8 bases. Germline CDR1 LGHNA, CDR2 YSLEER.

This clone occurred once. The chain couples TRBV7-9 to TRBJ2-3; 11 nucleotides line up with TRBD2. The CDR3 has 14 amino acids. Germline CDR1 is SEHNR and CDR2 is FQNEAQ (reference sequence). V dropped 11 bases and J dropped 8; count of bases not matched to a gene: 12. This chain's CDR3 is CAAKETSGSGTQYF. The CDR3 DNA sequence: TGTGCCGCCAAAGAAACTAGCGGGAGTGGTACGCAGTATTTT.

DNA for the CDR3: TGCGCCAGCAGCCAAGAATTCGGGGGTAACACTGAAGCTTTCTTT. This codes for CASSQEFGGNTEAFF. The chain has TRBV4-3 and TRBJ1-1; possible D gene TRBD1, 5 bases. CDR3 size: 15 residues. The germline CDR1 and CDR2 sequences are LGHNA and YSLEER. Trimming shortened V by 0 bases and J by 2 bases, and 10 bases separated the two germline ends.

The chain employs TRBV5-1 and TRBJ2-1; D is unresolved. This CDR3 region has 15 residues. Germline CDR1 and CDR2: SGHRS and YFSETQ. Trimming removed 0 bases at V and 4 bases at J, with 11 bases between. The DNA for the CDR3 is TGCGCCAGCAGCTTGGAGGGCTCATTGTACAATGAGCAGTTCTTC. Translation gives CASSLEGSLYNEQFF.

This clone appeared once. The J gene is TRBJ2-1, the V gene TRBV28, with 11 positions matching TRBD2. Germline V gives CDR1 MDHEN, CDR2 SYDVKM. J lost 5 bases, V lost 6 bases, and 6 bases had no gene match. The CDR3 consists of 15 residues. As DNA, the CDR3 is TGTGCCAGCAGCTATCTAGCGGGAGGAGACAATGAGCAGTTCTTC. Encoded protein: CASSYLAGGDNEQFF.

The V and J genes are TRBV28 and TRBJ2-5; no definite D call. CDR3 length: 15 residues. V lost 3 bases, J lost 2 bases, and 13 bases lay in between. Germline CDR1 reads MDHEN; CDR2 reads SYDVKM. The CDR3 region is CASSFSSAEQETQYF. CDR3 sequence (DNA): TGTGCCAGCAGTTTTAGTTCTGCTGAGCAAGAGACCCAGTACTTC.

CDR3 loop: CASRTLTGTDIQYF. In DNA, the CDR3 is TGTGCCAGTCGGACCTTGACAGGAACGGACATTCAGTACTTC. This chain connects TRBV19 to TRBJ2-4, with D tentatively TRBD1 (6 bases). This CDR3 region has 14 residues. The germline V gene encodes CDR1 LNHDA and CDR2 SQIVND (reference sequence). V lost 8 bases and J lost 8, with 19 bases in between.

The rearrangement joins TRBV27 to TRBJ2-7, with a weak D call TRBD2 (5 bases). The CDR3 loop spans 13 amino acids. V lost 6 bases, J lost 3 bases, and 12 bases lay in between. CDR1 is MNHEY, CDR2 SMNVEV, per germline (reference sequence). The DNA of the CDR3 is TGTGCCAGCAGACCCCCCGGGGACTACGAGCAGTACTTC. This encodes CASRPPGDYEQYF.

This clone was detected only once. The chain is built from TRBV19 and TRBJ1-1; no clear D gene. V was pared by 3 bases and J by 1 base, with 12 bases between. Germline CDR1 is LNHDA and CDR2 is SQIVND (reference sequence). There are 15 residues in the CDR3. The CDR3 sequence: CASSMGTGANTEAFF. In DNA, the CDR3 is TGTGCCAGTAGTATGGGCACGGGTGCGAACACTGAAGCTTTCTTT.

The chain combines TRBV19 with TRBJ1-2, with D perhaps TRBD1 (5 bases). V lost 5 bases to trimming and J lost 4 bases, with 11 bases between them. CDR1 is LNHDA and CDR2 is SQIVND in the germline V gene (reference sequence). The CDR3 has 13 amino acids. This CDR3 is CASSLTGVYGYTF. The CDR3, as DNA: TGTGCCAGTAGTCTAACAGGAGTCTATGGCTACACCTTC.

This chain links TRBV15 with TRBJ2-7, with 7 bases matching TRBD2. V was clipped by 5 bases and J by 0 bases; unmatched bases: 4. Germline V lookup: CDR1 LNHNV, CDR2 YYDKDF (reference sequence). The CDR3 runs 14 residues. The CDR3 is CATSVAGGSYEQYF. As DNA, the CDR3 is TGTGCCACCAGCGTAGCGGGTGGCTCCTACGAGCAGTACTTC.

The rearrangement joins TRBV5-6 to TRBJ1-6; a possible D gene is TRBD1 (6 bases). V dropped 3 bases and J dropped 10 bases, with 17 bases sitting between them. The CDR3 has 15 amino acids. CDR1 is SGHDT, CDR2 YYEEEE, per germline. The DNA of the CDR3 is TGTGCCAGCAGCTACTCCTGGGCAGGGGAATCACCCCTCCACTTT. Translating gives CASSYSWAGESPLHF.

This clone is medium-sized by share. V and J are TRBV5-1 and TRBJ2-1; tentatively, D is TRBD2 (6 bases). Trimming removed 0 bases at V and 4 bases at J, with 8 bases between. The CDR3 is 14 residues long. Germline values: CDR1 SGHRS, CDR2 YFSETQ. Written as DNA, the CDR3 is TGCGCCAGCAGCTTGGCGGCGGGGTACAATGAGCAGTTCTTC. Translating it yields CASSLAAGYNEQFF.

The chain uses TRBV6-5 and TRBJ2-2; tentative D call: TRBD2 (5 bases). CDR1 is MNHEY and CDR2 is SVGAGI in the germline V gene. The length of the CDR3 is 14 residues. V lost 8 bases and J 0 bases, leaving 10 bases between the germline ends. The CDR3 here is CASRGGSNTGELFF. CDR3 nucleotides: TGTGCCAGCCGAGGAGGATCGAACACCGGGGAGCTGTTTTTT.

The chain employs TRBV7-9 and TRBJ1-1; D not certain. Germline V CDR1 and CDR2: SEHNR, FQNEAQ (reference sequence). The CDR3 consists of 13 residues. V lost 5 bases, J lost 0 bases, and 7 bases lay in between. In DNA form, the CDR3 reads TGTGCCAGCAGCCCATTCATGAACACTGAAGCTTTCTTT. The encoded protein is CASSPFMNTEAFF.

The chain joins TRBV13 to TRBJ2-7; the match to TRBD2 covers 14 bases. With 5 bases clipped from V and 6 bases from J, the junction kept 9 bases outside the gene matches. This CDR3 has 16 amino acids. Germline CDR1 reads PRHDT; CDR2 reads FYEKMQ (reference sequence). The CDR3 reads CASSPRLAGGPGEQYF. The CDR3 DNA is TGTGCCAGCAGCCCTCGACTAGCGGGAGGGCCCGGCGAGCAGTACTTC.

The chain is built from TRBV30 and TRBJ1-2, with D possibly TRBD1 on 5 matching bases. In germline, CDR1 is GTSNPN, CDR2 SVGIG (reference sequence). The CDR3 extends over 12 amino acids. V was shortened by 8 bases and J by 7 bases, with 17 bases between the two germline ends. In DNA form, the CDR3 reads TGTGCCCTCCGTGTGGGGGTTGGTGGCTACACCTTC. Residues: CALRVGVGGYTF.